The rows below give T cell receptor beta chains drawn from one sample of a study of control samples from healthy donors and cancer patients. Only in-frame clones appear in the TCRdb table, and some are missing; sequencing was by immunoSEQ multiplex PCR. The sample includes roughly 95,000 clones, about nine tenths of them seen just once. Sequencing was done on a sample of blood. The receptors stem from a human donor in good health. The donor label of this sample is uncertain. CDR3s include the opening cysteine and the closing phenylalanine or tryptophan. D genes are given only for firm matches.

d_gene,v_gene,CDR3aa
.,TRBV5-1,CASSLAGISLSPLHF
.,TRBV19,CASRTVLYGYTF
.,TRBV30,CAWSVGGTDTQYF
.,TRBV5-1,CASSLLADEYNEQFF
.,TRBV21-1,CASKRTYEQYF
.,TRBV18,CASSPSDGYTF
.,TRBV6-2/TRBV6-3,CASSSGTSHTDTQYF
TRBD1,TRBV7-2,CASSVRDRGTYEQYF
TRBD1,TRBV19,CASTLQGAIGNTIYF
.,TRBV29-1,CSALGAPGAYEAFF
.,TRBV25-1,CASSEFTDTQYF
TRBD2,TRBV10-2,CASSPSGGAYEQYF
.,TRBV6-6,CASSAVGSTQYF
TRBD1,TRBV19,CASSYTGQGYYEQYF
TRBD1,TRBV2,CASSDRDRTYEQYF
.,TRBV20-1,CSASLEHYSYNEQFF
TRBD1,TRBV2,CASSGTGVEEQYF
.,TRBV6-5,CASNQRSGTEAFF
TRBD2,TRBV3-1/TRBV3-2,CASSQAPWGSGEYTDTQYF
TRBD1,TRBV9,CASSSTGTGDSPLHF
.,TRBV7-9,CASSGRVNSPLHF
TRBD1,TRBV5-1,CASSLMTRGPTEAFF
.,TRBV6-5,CASSPSRNYGYTF
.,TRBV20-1,CSARGYTEAFF
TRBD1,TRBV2,CASRVTGGAPLHF
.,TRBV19,CASSIDSLSGKNTGELFF
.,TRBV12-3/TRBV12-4,CASSFPENTEAFF
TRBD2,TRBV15,CATSRTSGGWEQYF
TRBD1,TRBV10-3,CAISETGGEAFF
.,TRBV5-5,CASRPGVGNQPQHF
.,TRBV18,CASSPPDGDEQFF
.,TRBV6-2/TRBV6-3,CASSSMGGWTEAFF
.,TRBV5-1,CASSLFGANEKLFF
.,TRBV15,CATSKAGGAGNQPQHF
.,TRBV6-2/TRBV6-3,CASSYSGSGPNEQFF
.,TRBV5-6,CASSFDWVGANTIYF